This record covers a single T cell receptor (beta chain). No cognate antigen has been identified for it. No base-level quality is on record; no much larger clone is a single base apart. These data come from a study of T cell clonotyping in hematopoietic cell transplantation (dated by TCRdb to about 2021). Study-level background: Recipient samples taken before transplant were collected after cytoreduction. The study collected 130 to 150 blood samples from about 40 consecutive transplant recipients and their related donors. Patients were recruited between late 2015 and 2017 and followed until late 2020 or death.

The immunoSEQ assay, a bias-controlled multiplex PCR with V- and J-specific primers, was used to amplify TCR beta CDR3 regions from genomic DNA. A second PCR step added a proprietary barcode and Illumina adapter sequences to the CDR3 amplicons. An Illumina MiSeq instrument was used for sequencing of the CDR3 libraries. The paper's processing steps were these. Export and quality control were handled in immunoSEQ Analyzer 3.0, while downstream analyses relied on R Bioconductor and Immunarch. Only productive rearrangements in the normalized downsampled data set went into calculating the repertoire metrics. In the normalized cohort, a clonotype counted as pathologically expanded if the clonotype was larger than 5 templates. Repertoire diversity was measured with the Inverse Simpson Index. CMV-specificity analyses were carried out on the non-normalized data set to capture all clonotypes. Held by TCRdb, this immuneACCESS table contains in-frame sequences only and omits some clones. Under half of the omission traces to an unresolved V gene where checked; the cause of the rest is unknown. Clonal size and the V and J genes are those of that table, whereas D and trimming came from the DNA. Recorded for this sample are approximately 22,000 clones; roughly nine tenths of them occurred a single time. The ten most abundant clones make up around 3.4% of the sample.

Broader findings and caveats from the paper: After transplant, TCR diversity in recipients dropped, and pathologically expanded clonotypes increased progressively from day 30 to day 180. Recipient repertoires showed only a small fraction of overlap with donor repertoires, and over 95% appeared de novo at the given depth. The sample size was limited, and because cells were not sorted, the contributions of CD4 and CD8 repertoires could not be separated. Inverse Simpson Index values from donors and from recipients before transplant predicted broader TCR repertoire diversity after transplant.

In the paper's terms, the time point label means: recipient sample about 28 days before transplant, after cytoreduction. Blood samples were obtained from recipients approximately 28 days before transplant and at days 30, 100 and 180 after transplant. Using Nuclei Lysis Solution, genomic DNA was extracted from unfractionated peripheral blood mononuclear cells that were either fresh or cryopreserved. The sequences come from peripheral blood mononuclear cells, collected before stem cell transplant. This clonotype originated in a man aged 18 to 30 with biphenotypic leukemia. Some clones in this sample may be carry-over from other donors' samples.

The CDR3 protein: CASSLPGRNTEAFF. The bases are TGTGCCAGCAGCTTACCGGGGCGCAACACTGAAGCTTTCTTT. Here the chain combines TRBV11-3 and TRBJ1-1, with TRBD1 perhaps the D gene, on 5 matching bases. Including the terminal cysteine and phenylalanine, the CDR3 comprises 14 residues. The DNA shown is the 42-base CDR3, in frame from base 1. Cut back by 2 bases and 2 bases, the V and J ends lie 9 bases apart. CDR1 SGHNT and CDR2 YENEEA were looked up in the germline V gene.